This T cell receptor (beta chain) was captured by sequencing in a study of metastatic and nonmetastatic thyroid tumors. At the level of the study: Both malignant and benign thyroid patients supplied peripheral blood and tumor or nodule tissue samples, across which the repertoires of these patients were then compared.

Prior to thyroid surgery, none of the patients had received any treatment. Judged by abundance, this clone is medium-sized. CDR3 length equals 12 residues. Germline-derived CDR1 and CDR2 are KGHSH and LQKENI. Trimming shortened V by 6 bases and J by 0 bases, and 6 bases separated the two germline ends. Via MiXCR, TCRdb re-called the PCR reads. The sample records about 19,000 clones, approximately 17% being singletons. This chain joins TRBV18 and TRBJ2-7; tentative D call: TRBD2 (5 bases). The receptor was derived from a male donor with papillary thyroid cancer or a benign thyroid nodule (not recorded which). Some clones in this sample may be carry-over from other donors' samples. The source material was blood. CDR3 nucleotides: TGTGCCAGCTCGGGGAGCTCCTACGAGCAGTACTTC. It encodes CASSGSSYEQYF.